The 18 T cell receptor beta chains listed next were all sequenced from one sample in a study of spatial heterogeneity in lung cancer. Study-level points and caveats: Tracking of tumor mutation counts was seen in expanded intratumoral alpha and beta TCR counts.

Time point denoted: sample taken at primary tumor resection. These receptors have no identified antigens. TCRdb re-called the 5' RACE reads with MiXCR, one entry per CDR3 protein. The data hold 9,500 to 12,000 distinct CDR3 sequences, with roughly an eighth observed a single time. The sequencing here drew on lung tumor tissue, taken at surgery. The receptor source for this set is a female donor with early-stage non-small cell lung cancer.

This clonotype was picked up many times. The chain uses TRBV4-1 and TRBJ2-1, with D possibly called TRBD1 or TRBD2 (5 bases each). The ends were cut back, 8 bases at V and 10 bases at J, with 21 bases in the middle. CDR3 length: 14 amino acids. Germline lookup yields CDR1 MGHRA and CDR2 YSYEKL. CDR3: CASGRGGSTGEQFF. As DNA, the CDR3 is TGCGCCAGCGGACGGGGCGGGTCGACCGGGGAGCAGTTCTTC.

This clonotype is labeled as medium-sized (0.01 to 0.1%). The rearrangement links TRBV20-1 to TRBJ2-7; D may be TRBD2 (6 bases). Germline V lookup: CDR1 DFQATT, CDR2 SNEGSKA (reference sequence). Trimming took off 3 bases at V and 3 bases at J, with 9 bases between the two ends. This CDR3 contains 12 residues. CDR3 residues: CSASLGGYEQYF. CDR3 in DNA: TGCAGTGCTAGCCTCGGGGGCTACGAGCAGTACTTC.

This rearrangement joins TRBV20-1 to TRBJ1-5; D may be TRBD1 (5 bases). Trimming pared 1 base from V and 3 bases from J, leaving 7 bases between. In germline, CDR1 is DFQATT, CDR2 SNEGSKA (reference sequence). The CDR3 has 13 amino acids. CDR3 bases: TGCAGTGCTAGAGGGACACACAATCAGCCCCAGCATTTT. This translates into CSARGTHNQPQHF.

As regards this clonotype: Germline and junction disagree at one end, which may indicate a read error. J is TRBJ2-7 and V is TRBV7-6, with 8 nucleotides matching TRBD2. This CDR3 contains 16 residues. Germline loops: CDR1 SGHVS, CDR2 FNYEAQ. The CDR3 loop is CVSSTAGGPSSYEQYF. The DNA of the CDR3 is TGTGTCAGCAGTACTGCGGGGGGACCTTCCTCCTACGAGCAGTACTTC.

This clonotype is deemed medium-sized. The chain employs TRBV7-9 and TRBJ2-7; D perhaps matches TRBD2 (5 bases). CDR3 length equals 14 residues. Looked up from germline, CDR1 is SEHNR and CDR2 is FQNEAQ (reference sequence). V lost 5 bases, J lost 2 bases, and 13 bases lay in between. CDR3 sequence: CASSPGGAAYEQYF. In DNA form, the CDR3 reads TGTGCCAGCAGCCCCGGAGGAGCGGCCTACGAGCAGTACTTC. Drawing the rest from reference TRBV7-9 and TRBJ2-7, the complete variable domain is DTGVSQNPRHKITKRGQNVTFRCDPISEHNRLYWYRQTLGQGPEFLTYFQNEAQLEKSRLLSDRFSAERPKGSFSTLEIQRTEQGDSAMYLCASSPGGAAYEQYFGPGTRLTVT.

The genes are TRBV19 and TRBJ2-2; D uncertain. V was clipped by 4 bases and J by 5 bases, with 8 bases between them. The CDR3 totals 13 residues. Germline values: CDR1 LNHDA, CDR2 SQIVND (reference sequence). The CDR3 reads CASSRGTTGELFF. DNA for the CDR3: TGTGCCAGTAGTAGAGGAACGACCGGGGAGCTGTTTTTT.

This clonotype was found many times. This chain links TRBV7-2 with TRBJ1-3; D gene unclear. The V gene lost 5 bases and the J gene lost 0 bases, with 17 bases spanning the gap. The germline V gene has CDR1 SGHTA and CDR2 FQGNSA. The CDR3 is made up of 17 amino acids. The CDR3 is CASSPAATAFSGNTIYF. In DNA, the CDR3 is TGTGCCAGCAGCCCCGCGGCCACGGCCTTCTCTGGAAACACCATATATTTT.

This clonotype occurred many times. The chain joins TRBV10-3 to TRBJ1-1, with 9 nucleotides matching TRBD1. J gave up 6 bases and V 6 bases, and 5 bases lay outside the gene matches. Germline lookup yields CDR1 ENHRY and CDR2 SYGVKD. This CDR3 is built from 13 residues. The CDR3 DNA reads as TGTGCCATCAGCGCTGGACAGGGGTCTGAAGCTTTCTTT. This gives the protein CAISAGQGSEAFF.

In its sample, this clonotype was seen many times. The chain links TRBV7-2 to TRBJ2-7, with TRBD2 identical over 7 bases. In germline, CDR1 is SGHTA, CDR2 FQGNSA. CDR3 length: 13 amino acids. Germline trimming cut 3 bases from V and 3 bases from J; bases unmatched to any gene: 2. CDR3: CASSFGGGYEQYF. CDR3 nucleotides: TGTGCCAGCAGCTTTGGCGGGGGCTACGAGCAGTACTTC.

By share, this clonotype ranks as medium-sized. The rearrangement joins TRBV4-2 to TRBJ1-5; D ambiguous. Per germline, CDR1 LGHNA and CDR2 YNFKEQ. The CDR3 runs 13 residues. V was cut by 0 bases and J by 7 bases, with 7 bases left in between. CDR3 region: CASSQDSRQPQHF. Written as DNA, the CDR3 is TGTGCCAGCAGCCAAGATTCCCGGCAGCCCCAGCATTTT.

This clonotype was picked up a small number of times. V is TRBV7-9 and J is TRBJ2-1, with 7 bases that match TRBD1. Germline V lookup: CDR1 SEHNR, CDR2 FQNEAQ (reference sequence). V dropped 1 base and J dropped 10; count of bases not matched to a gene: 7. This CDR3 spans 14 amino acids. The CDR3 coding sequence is TGTGCCAGCAGCTTAGGGGCGCTGACAGGGGAGCAGTTCTTC. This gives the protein CASSLGALTGEQFF.

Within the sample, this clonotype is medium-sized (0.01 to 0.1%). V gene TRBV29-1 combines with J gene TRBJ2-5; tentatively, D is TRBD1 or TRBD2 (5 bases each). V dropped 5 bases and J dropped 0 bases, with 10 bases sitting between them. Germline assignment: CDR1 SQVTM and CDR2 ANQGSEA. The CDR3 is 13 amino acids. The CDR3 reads CSVPGTDQETQYF. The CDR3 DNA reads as TGCAGCGTTCCCGGGACGGACCAAGAGACCCAGTACTTC.

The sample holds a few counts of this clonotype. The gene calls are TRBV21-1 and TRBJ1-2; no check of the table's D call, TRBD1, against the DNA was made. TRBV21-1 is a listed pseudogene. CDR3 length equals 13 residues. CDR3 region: CASSVGGLGGYTF. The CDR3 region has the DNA TGTGCCAGCAGCGTGGGGGGGCTTGGCGGCTACACCTTC.

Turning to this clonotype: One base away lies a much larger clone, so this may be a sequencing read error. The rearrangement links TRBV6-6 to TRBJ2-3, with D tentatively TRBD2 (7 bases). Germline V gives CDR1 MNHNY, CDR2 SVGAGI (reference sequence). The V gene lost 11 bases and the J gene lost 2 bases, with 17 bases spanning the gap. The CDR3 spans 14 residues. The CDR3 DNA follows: TGTGCCGGCACGGGGGGCCGGGTCACAGATACGCAGTATTTT. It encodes CAGTGGRVTDTQYF.

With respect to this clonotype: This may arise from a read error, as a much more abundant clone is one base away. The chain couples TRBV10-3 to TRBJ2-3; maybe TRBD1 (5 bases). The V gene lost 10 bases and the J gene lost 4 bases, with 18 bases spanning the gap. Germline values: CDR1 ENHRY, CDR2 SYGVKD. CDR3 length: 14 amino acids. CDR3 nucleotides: TGTGCCACCGTACAGGACCATGGCGCAGATACGCAGTATTTT. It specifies CATVQDHGADTQYF.

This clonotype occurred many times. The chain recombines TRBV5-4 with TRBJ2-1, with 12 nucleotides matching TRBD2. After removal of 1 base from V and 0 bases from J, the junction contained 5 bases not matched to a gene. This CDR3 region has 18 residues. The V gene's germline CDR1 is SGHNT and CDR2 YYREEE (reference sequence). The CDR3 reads CASSLRLAGGSSYNEQFF. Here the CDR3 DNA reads TGTGCCAGCAGCTTGCGGCTAGCGGGGGGGAGCTCCTACAATGAGCAGTTCTTC.

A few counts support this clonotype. The CDR3 DNA follows: TGTGCCAGCAGCTTAGATGTCAGAAATGAGCAGTTCTTC. Amino acid sequence: CASSLDVRNEQFF. The chain joins TRBV7-2 to TRBJ2-1; D gene unclear. Trimming removed 1 base at V and 7 bases at J, with 8 bases between. The V gene's germline CDR1 is SGHTA and CDR2 FQGNSA. This CDR3 region has 13 residues.

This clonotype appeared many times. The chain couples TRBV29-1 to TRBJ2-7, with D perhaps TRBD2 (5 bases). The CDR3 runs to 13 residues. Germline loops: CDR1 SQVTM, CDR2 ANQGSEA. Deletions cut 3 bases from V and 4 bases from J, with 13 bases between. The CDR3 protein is CSVEALGGYEQYF. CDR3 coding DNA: TGCAGCGTTGAGGCTTTAGGCGGGTACGAGCAGTACTTC.